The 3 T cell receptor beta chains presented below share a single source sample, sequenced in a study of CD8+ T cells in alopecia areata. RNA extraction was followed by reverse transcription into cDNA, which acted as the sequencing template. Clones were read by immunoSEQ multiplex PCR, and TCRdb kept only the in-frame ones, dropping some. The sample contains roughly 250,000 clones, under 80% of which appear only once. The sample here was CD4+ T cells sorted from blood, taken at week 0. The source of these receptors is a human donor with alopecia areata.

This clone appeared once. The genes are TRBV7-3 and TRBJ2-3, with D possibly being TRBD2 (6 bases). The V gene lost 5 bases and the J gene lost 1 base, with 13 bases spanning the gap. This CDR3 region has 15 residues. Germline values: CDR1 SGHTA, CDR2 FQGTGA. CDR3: CASSRSGLGTDTQYF. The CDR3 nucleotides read TGTGCCAGCAGCCGAAGCGGGTTGGGCACAGATACGCAGTATTTT.

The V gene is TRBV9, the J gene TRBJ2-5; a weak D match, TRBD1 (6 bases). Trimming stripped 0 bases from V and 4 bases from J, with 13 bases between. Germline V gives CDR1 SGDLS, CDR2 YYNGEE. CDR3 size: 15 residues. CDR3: CASSVAQGYSETQYF. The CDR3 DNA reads TGTGCCAGCAGCGTAGCCCAGGGGTATTCAGAGACCCAGTACTTC.

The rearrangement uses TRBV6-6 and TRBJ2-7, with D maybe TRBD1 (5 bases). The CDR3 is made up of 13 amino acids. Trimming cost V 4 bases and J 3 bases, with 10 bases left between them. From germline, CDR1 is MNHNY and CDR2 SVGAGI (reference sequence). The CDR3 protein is CASSSGHYYEQYF. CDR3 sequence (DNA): TGTGCCAGCAGTTCCGGACACTACTACGAGCAGTACTTC.